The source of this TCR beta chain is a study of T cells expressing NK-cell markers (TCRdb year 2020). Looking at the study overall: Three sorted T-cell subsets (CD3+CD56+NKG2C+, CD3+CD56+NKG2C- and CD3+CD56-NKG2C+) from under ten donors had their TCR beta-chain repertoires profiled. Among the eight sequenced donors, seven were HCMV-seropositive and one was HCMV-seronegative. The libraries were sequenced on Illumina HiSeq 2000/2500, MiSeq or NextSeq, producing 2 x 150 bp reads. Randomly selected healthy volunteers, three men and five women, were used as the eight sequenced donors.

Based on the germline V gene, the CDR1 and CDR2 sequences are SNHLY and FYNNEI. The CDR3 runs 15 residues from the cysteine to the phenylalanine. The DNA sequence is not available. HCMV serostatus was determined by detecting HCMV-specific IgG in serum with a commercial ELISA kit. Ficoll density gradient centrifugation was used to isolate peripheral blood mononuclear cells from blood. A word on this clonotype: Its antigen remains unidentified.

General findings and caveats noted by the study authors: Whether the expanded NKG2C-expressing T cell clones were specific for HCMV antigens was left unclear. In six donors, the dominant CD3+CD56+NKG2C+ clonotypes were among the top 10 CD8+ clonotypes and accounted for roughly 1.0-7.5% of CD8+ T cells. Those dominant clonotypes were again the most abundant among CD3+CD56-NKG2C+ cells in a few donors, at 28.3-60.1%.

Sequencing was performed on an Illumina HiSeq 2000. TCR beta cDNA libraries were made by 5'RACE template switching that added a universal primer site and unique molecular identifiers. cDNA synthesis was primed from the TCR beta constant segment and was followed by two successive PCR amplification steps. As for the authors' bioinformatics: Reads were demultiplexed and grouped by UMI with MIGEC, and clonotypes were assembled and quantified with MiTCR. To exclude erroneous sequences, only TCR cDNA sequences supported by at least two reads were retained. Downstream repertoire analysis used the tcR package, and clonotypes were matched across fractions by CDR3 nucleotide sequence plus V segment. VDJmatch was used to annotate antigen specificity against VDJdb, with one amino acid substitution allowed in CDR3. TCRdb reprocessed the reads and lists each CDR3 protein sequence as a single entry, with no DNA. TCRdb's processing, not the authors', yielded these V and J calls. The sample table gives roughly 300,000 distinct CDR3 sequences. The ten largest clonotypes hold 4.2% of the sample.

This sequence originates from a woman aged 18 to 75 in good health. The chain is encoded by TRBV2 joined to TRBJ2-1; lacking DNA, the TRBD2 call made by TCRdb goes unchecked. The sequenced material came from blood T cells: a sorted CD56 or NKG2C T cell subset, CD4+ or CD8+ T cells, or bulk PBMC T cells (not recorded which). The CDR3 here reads CASTPRRGPDNEQFF.